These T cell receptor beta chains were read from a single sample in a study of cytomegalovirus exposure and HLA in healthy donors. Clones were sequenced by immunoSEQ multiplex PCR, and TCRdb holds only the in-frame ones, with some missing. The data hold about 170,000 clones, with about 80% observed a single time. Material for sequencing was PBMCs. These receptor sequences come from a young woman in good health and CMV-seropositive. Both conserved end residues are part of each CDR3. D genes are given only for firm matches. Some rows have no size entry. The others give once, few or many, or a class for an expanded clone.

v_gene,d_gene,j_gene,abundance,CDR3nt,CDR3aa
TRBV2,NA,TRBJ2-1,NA,TGTGCCAGCAGTTACGATACTAGAGCCGTGCAGTTCTTC,CASSYDTRAVQFF
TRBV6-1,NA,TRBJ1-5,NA,TGTGCCAGCAGTGAAGCGTTGAACATAAATCAGCCCCAGCATTTT,CASSEALNINQPQHF
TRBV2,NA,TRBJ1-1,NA,TGTGCCAGCGGAACCAGCATAGAGGCCACTGAAGCTTTCTTT,CASGTSIEATEAFF
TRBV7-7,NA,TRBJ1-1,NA,TGTGCCAGCAGCTTAGCGCGGGGGGTAAGGAACAAGAACACTGAAGCTTTCTTT,CASSLARGVRNKNTEAFF
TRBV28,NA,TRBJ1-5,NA,TGTGCCAGCAGAAAGGCGGAAAATCAGCCCCAGCATTTT,CASRKAENQPQHF
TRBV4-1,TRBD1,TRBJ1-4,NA,TGCGCCAGCAGCCAACCAAGGACAGGGAGGGAAAAACTGTTTTTT,CASSQPRTGREKLFF
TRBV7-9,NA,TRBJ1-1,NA,TGTGCCAGCACTCGCCTGACGGGGGGCACTGAAGCTTTCTTT,CASTRLTGGTEAFF
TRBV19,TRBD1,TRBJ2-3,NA,TGTGCCAGTAGTGCCGGGACAGGGGCATACACAGATACGCAGTATTTT,CASSAGTGAYTDTQYF
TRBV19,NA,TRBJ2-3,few,TGTGCCAGTAGCAGACAGCAAACAGATACGCAGTATTTT,CASSRQQTDTQYF
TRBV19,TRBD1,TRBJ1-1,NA,TGTGCCAGTAGTACGACAGGGGGCTACACTGAAGCTTTCTTT,CASSTTGGYTEAFF
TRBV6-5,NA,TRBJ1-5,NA,TGTGCCAGCAGCCAAACACTAAATCAGCCCCAGCATTTT,CASSQTLNQPQHF
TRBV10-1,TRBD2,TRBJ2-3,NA,TGCGCCAGTGCAGCGGGAGGCACAGATACGCAGTATTTT,CASAAGGTDTQYF
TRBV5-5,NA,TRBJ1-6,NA,TGTGCCAGCAGGACGACAGCGAATTCACCCCTCCACTTT,CASRTTANSPLHF
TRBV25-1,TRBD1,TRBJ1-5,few,TGTGCCAGCAGCTTAAGGGGGGCAGGGGGAAGCAATCAGCCCCAGCATTTT,CASSLRGAGGSNQPQHF
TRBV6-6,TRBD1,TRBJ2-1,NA,TGTGCCAGCAGTTCTCCAGGGGGAACATCCTACAATGAGCAGTTCTTC,CASSSPGGTSYNEQFF
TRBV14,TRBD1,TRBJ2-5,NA,TGTGCCAGCAGCCAAATAACAGGGGGCTTAGAGACCCAGTACTTC,CASSQITGGLETQYF
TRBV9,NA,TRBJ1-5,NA,TGTGCCAGCAGCGCGGATTCCACAGGGCCCCAGCATTTT,CASSADSTGPQHF
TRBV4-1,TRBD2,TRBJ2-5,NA,TGCGCCAGCAGCCAAGATCGGGCTAGCGGGGGAGAAGAGACCCAGTACTTC,CASSQDRASGGEETQYF
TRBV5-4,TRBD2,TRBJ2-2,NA,TGTGCCAGCACCACTAGCGGCCCGAACACCGGGGAGCTGTTTTTT,CASTTSGPNTGELFF
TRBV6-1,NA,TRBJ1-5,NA,TGTGCCAGCAGTGACGGACATAGCAATCAGCCCCAGCATTTT,CASSDGHSNQPQHF
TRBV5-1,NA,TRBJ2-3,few,TGCGCCAGCAGCTTGGAGGGTTGGGGGGGCACAGATACGCAGTATTTT,CASSLEGWGGTDTQYF
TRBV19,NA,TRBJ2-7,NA,TGTGCCAGTAGTATACGAGGAGACTACGAGCAGTACTTC,CASSIRGDYEQYF
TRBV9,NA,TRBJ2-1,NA,TGTGCCAGCAGCGTAACGAGCTCCTACAATGAGCAGTTCTTC,CASSVTSSYNEQFF
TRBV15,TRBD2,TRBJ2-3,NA,TGTGCCACCAGTCGGGGCGGGGGGGACGAGACAGATACGCAGTATTTT,CATSRGGGDETDTQYF
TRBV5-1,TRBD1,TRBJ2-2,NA,TGCGCCAGCAGCGGGACAGTTAACACCGGGGAGCTGTTTTTT,CASSGTVNTGELFF
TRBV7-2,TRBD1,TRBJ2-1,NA,TGTGCCAGCAGAGAACCCGGGACAGGACCCTACAATGAGCAGTTCTTC,CASREPGTGPYNEQFF
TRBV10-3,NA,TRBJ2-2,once,TGTGCCATCAGTGAGTTGAAACTAAGTCGGTCCACCGGGGAGCTGTTTTTT,CAISELKLSRSTGELFF
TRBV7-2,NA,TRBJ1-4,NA,TGTGCCAGCAGTTCACAACCCACAGGGAGAATAACTAATGAAAAACTGTTTTTT,CASSSQPTGRITNEKLFF
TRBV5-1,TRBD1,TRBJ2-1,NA,TGCGCCAGCAGCCTTAGACAGGGGGCCAGCAATGAGCAGTTCTTC,CASSLRQGASNEQFF
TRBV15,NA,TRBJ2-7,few,TGTGCCACCAGCATGCGAAGGACAGAAGGATACTACGAGCAGTACTTC,CATSMRRTEGYYEQYF
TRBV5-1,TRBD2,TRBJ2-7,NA,TGCGCCAGCAGCTACTTAGCGGGGGCCCCCTACGAGCAGTACTTC,CASSYLAGAPYEQYF
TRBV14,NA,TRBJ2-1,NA,TGTGCCAGCAGCCAATCTACCATGCGGGGCAATGAGCAGTTCTTC,CASSQSTMRGNEQFF
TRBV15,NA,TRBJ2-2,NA,TGTGCCACCAGCAGATTGTCGAAGAGCCCCGGGGAGCTGTTTTTT,CATSRLSKSPGELFF
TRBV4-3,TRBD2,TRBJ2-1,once,TGCGCCAGCAGCCACGGTAGCGGGGTTAGCTCCTACAATGAGCAGTTCTTC,CASSHGSGVSSYNEQFF
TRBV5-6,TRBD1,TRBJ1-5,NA,TGTGCCAGCAGCGACAGGGGGCGCGGCAATCAGCCCCAGCATTTT,CASSDRGRGNQPQHF
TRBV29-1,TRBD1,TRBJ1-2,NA,TGCAGCGCTGTAGGAGTCCAGGGGGATGGCTACACCTTC,CSAVGVQGDGYTF
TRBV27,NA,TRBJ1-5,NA,TGTGCCAGCAGTTTATCACAGCGCAATCAGCCCCAGCATTTT,CASSLSQRNQPQHF
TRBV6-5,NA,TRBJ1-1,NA,TGTGCCAGCAGTTACCGGGTGGGGGCCTGGAACACTGAAGCTTTCTTT,CASSYRVGAWNTEAFF
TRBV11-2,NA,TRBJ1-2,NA,TGTGCCAGCAGCTTAGATGGGGCAGAGCTCTATGGCTACACCTTC,CASSLDGAELYGYTF
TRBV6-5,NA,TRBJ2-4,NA,TGTGCCAGCACGGAAACAGGAGTAAACATTCAGTACTTC,CASTETGVNIQYF
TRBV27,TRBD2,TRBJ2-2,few,TGTGCCAGCAGTTCCTATAGCGGGATCACCCGACTGAACACCGGGGAGCTGTTTTTT,CASSSYSGITRLNTGELFF
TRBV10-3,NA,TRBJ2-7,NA,TGTGCCACCGTGACTAGTTGGTCCTACGAGCAGTACTTC,CATVTSWSYEQYF
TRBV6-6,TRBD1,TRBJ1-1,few,TGTGCCAGCAGTTACGCAGGGGGTAGGACTGAAGCTTTCTTT,CASSYAGGRTEAFF
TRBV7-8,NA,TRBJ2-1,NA,TGTGCCAGCTTACTAGCTAGTTCCTACAATGAGCAGTTCTTC,CASLLASSYNEQFF
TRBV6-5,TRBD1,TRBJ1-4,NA,TGTGCCAGCAGTGGGACAGGGGGGCCACAAAAACTGTTTTTT,CASSGTGGPQKLFF
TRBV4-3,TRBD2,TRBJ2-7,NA,TGCGCCAGCAGCCAAGGGGGAGGCGGGGGGGCCTACGAGCAGTACTTC,CASSQGGGGGAYEQYF
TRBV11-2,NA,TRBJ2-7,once,TGTGCCAGCAGGTACTCCTACGAGCAGTACTTC,CASRYSYEQYF
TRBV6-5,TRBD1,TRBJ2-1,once,TGTGCCAGCAGTTTACTACAGGGGAATGAGCAGTTCTTC,CASSLLQGNEQFF
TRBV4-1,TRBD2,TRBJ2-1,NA,TGCGCCAGCAGCCAAGTCGGCCACGAAACTAGCGGGAGGAGGAATGAGCAGTTCTTC,CASSQVGHETSGRRNEQFF
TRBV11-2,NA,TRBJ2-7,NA,TGTGCCAGCAGCTCCCTCTACGAGCAGTACTTC,CASSSLYEQYF
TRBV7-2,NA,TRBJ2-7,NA,TGTGCCAGCAGCTTGCTAACCTACGAGCAGTACTTC,CASSLLTYEQYF